A single T cell receptor beta chain is shown here with its context. This sample was included in a study of blood T cell repertoires in COVID-19. Whole-study context: T cells, B-cell-depleted T cells, or PBMCs provided the cDNA or gDNA that served as material.

V gave up 5 bases and J gave up 3 bases; unmatched junction bases: 4. This CDR3 is 15 amino acids long. Germline CDR1 is SGHVS and CDR2 is FQNEAQ. Authors' data handling: The assay estimated nucleated cells by amplifying reference gene primers. Assay used: immunoSEQ multiplex PCR; TCRdb lists only in-frame clones, some missing. The V and J calls and the clone size are those of that table, but D and trimming were determined from the DNA. The sample lists about half a million clones, approximately 85% occurring once. This TCR was sampled from a human donor in a cohort sampled during active COVID-19. Sequencing used peripheral blood. V gene TRBV7-8 combines with J gene TRBJ2-7; 13 nucleotides agree with TRBD2. The CDR3 coding sequence is TGTGCCAGCAGCCTGGGACTAGCGGGGAGCTACGAGCAGTACTTC. Translation gives CASSLGLAGSYEQYF.